The rows below give T cell receptor beta chains drawn from one sample of a study of blood T cell repertoires in COVID-19. Generated by immunoSEQ multiplex PCR, the TCRdb table keeps only in-frame clones and is missing some. This sample yields 250,000 to 300,000 clones, of which 85% to 90% are seen a single time; around 4.6% belongs to the top ten. The specimen sequenced was peripheral blood. These receptor sequences come from a woman aged 40 to 55 who had recovered from COVID-19. CDR3s include the opening cysteine and the closing phenylalanine or tryptophan.

TRBV19 CASSPQGPHNEKLFF
TRBV15 CATRQPGLGKTGELFF
TRBV30 CAWSVKGDQPQHF
TRBV6-1 CASSEAGTSAYNEQFF
TRBV7-9 CASSTPLGDTGELFF
TRBV4-1 CASSQDGAGGFADTQYF
TRBV5-8 CASSLGLAGWAQYF
TRBV19 CASSIEGRHTQYF
TRBV18 CASSPISLAETGELFF
TRBV7-2 CASSFRQGAITEAFF
TRBV24-1 CATSDTRDRGNTIYF
TRBV27 CASRGGWGREKLFF
TRBV18 CASSPLWTPQGDTQYF
TRBV14 CASSQFLTGGPYEQFF
TRBV7-9 CASSSTGRANEQFF
TRBV6-5 CASSYSRTGKYGYTF
TRBV10-1 CATIPRRGGYSNQPQHF
TRBV6-5 CASCTGAGNTIYF
TRBV18 CASSRRTDGYTF